This record looks at one TCR beta chain sequence and its context. This entry comes from a study of blood T cell repertoires in COVID-19. Background on the study: Sample material is recorded as cDNA or gDNA derived from T cells, B-cell-depleted T cells, or PBMCs.

Assay used: immunoSEQ multiplex PCR; TCRdb lists only in-frame clones, some missing. The table lists fewer than 90,000 clones, more than 70% of them singletons. Germline CDR1 SGHAT, CDR2 FQNNGV. Trimming removed 4 bases from V and 2 bases from J, with 16 bases in between. CDR3 size: 16 residues. This TCR derives from a human donor in a cohort sampled during active COVID-19. V and J are TRBV11-2 and TRBJ2-3; D perhaps matches TRBD2 (6 bases). The sample comprised peripheral blood. CDR3 in DNA: TGTGCCAGCAGCTATCGGAGTAGCGGTTACACAGATACGCAGTATTTT. Its translation is CASSYRSSGYTDTQYF.